This T cell receptor beta chain was identified during a study of T cell changes during pregnancy in multiple sclerosis. V was cut by 3 bases and J by 2 bases, with 9 bases left in between. The CDR3 is made up of 14 amino acids. Germline lookup yields CDR1 MDHEN and CDR2 SYDVKM. This table comes from immunoSEQ multiplex PCR, and its TCRdb copy is limited to in-frame clones, with some not included. The sample gives tens of thousands of clones, around 90% of which show up once; 1.4% is in the top ten. The sample here was peripheral blood, taken before pregnancy. The sequence derives from a female donor with multiple sclerosis, enrolled in a pregnancy study. This sequence joins TRBV28 and TRBJ2-3; D gene uncertain. The CDR3 sequence is CASSFRLVTDTQYF. CDR3 nucleotide sequence: TGTGCCAGCAGTTTCCGGCTAGTCACAGATACGCAGTATTTT.